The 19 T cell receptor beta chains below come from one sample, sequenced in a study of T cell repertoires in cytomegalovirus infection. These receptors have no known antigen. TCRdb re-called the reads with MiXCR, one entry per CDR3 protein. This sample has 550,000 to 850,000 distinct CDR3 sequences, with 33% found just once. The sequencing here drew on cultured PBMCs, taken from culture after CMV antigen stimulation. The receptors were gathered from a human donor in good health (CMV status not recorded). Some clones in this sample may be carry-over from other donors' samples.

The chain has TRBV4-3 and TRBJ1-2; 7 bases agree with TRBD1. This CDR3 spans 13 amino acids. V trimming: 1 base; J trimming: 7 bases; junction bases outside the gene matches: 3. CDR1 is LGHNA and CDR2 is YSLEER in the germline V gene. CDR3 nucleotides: TGCGCCAGCAGCCAAGCAGGGGGAGGTGGCTACACCTTC. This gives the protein CASSQAGGGGYTF.

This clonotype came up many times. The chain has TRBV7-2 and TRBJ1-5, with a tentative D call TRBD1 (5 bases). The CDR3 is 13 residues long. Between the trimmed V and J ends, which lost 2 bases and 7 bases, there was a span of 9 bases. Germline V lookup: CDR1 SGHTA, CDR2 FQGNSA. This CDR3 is CASSLRQQQPQHF. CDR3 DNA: TGTGCCAGCAGCTTAAGACAGCAACAGCCCCAGCATTTT.

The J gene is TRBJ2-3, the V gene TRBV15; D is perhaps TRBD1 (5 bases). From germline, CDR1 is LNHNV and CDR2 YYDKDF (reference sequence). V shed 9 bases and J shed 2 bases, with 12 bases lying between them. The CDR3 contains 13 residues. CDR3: CATALGPTDTQYF. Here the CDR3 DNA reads TGTGCCACGGCCCTGGGGCCCACAGATACGCAGTATTTT.

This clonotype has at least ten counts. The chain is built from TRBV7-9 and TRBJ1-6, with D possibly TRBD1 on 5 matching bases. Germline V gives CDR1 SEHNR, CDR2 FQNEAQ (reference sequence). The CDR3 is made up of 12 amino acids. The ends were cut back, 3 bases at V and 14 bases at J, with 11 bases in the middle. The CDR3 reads CASSFRDQTLHF. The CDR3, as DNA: TGTGCCAGCAGCTTCAGGGATCAGACCCTCCACTTT.

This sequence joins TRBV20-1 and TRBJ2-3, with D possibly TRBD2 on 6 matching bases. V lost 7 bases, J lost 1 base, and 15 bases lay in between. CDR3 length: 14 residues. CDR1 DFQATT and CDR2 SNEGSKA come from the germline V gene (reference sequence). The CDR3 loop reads CSGKMGGGTDTQYF. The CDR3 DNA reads TGCAGTGGAAAAATGGGCGGGGGCACAGATACGCAGTATTTT.

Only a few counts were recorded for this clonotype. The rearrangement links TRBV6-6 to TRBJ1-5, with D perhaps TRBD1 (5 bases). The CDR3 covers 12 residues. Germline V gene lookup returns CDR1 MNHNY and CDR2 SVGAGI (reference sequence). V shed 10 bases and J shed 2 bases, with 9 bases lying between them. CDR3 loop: CATQQGNQPQHF. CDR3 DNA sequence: TGTGCCACGCAACAGGGCAATCAGCCCCAGCATTTT.

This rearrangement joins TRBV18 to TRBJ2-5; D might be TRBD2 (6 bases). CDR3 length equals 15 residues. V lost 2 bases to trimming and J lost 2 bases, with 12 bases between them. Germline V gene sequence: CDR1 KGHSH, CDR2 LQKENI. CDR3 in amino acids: CASSPFRDSQETQYF. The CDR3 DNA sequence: TGTGCCAGCTCACCATTCAGGGACTCACAAGAGACCCAGTACTTC.

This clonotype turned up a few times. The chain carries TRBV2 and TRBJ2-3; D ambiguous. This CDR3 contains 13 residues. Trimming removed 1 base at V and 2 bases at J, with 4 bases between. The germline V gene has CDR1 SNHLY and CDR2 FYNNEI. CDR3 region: CASSEDNTDTQYF. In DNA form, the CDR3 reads TGTGCCAGCAGTGAAGACAACACAGATACGCAGTATTTT.

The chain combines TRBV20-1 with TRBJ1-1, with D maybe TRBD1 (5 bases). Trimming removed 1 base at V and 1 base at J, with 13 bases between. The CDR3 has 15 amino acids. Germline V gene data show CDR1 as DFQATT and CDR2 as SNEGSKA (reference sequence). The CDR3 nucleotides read TGCAGTGCTAGAGGCCCGGGGGGTTCGAACACTGAAGCTTTCTTT. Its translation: CSARGPGGSNTEAFF.

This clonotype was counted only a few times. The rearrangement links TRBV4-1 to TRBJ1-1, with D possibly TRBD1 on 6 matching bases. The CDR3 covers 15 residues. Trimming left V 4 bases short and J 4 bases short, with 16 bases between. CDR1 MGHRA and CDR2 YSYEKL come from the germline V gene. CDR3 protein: CASSPPGRGSTEAFF. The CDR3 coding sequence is TGCGCCAGCAGCCCGCCGGGCAGGGGATCCACTGAAGCTTTCTTT.

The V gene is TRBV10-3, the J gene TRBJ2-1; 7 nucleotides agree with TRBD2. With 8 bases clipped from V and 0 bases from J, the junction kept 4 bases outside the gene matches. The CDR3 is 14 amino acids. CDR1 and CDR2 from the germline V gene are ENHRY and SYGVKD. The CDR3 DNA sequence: TGTGCCATCCGGCGGGAGAGCTCCTACAATGAGCAGTTCTTC. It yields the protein CAIRRESSYNEQFF.

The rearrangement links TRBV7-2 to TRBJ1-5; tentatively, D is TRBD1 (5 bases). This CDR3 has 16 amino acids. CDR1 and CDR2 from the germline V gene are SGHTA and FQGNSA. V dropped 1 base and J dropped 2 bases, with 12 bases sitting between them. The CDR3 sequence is CASSLEGRGGNQPQHF. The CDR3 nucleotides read TGTGCCAGCAGCTTAGAGGGGCGGGGTGGCAATCAGCCCCAGCATTTT.

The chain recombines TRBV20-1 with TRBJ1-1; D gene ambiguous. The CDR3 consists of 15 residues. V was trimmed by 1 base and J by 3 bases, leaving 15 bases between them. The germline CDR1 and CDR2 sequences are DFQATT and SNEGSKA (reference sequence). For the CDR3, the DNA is TGCAGTGCTAGAGGTTACTCGTCCACCTACACTGAAGCTTTCTTT. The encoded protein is CSARGYSSTYTEAFF.

The CDR3 bases are TGTGCCAGCAGCCCTCCGGGCAGAGTAGCCAAAAACATTCAGTACTTC. This codes for CASSPPGRVAKNIQYF. The V gene is TRBV6-6, the J gene TRBJ2-4; D call uncertain. The germline V gene encodes CDR1 MNHNY and CDR2 SVGAGI (reference sequence). This CDR3 comprises 16 residues. V lost 6 bases to trimming and J lost 0 bases, with 15 bases between them.

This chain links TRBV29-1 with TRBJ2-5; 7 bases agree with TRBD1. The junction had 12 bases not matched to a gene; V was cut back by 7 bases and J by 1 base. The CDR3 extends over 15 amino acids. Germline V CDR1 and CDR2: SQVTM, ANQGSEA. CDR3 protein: CSATGTENTQETQYF. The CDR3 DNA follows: TGCAGCGCCACCGGGACAGAAAACACCCAAGAGACCCAGTACTTC.

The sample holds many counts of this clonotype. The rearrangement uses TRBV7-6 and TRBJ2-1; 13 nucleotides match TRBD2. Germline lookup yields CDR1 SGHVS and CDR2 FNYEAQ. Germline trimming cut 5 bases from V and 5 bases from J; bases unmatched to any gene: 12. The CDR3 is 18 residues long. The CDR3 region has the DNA TGTGCCAGCAGCCTCGGACTAGCGGGAGTTGTCGGGGACAATGAGCAGTTCTTC. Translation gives CASSLGLAGVVGDNEQFF.

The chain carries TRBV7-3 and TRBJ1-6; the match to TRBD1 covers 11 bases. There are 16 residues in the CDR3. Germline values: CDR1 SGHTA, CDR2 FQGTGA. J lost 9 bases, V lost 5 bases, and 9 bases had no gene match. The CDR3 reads CASSAPDRGQVSPLHF. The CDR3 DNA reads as TGTGCCAGCAGCGCGCCGGACAGGGGGCAGGTTTCACCCCTCCACTTT.

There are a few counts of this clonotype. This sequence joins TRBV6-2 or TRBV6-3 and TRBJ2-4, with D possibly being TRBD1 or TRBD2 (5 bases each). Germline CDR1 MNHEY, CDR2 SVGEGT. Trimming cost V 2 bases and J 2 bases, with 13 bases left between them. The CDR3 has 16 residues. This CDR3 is CASSYRAGATKNIQYF. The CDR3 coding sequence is TGTGCCAGCAGTTACAGGGCCGGGGCGACCAAAAACATTCAGTACTTC.

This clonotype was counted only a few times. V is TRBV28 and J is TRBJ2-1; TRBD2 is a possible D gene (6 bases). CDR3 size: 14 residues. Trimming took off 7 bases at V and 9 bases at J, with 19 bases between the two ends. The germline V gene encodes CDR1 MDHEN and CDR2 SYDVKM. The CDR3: CASTLDLLGGEQFF. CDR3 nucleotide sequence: TGTGCCAGCACCCTGGATCTACTCGGGGGTGAGCAGTTCTTC.